The rows below give T cell receptor beta chains drawn from one sample of a study of blood T cells in healthy people across ages. TCRdb passed the 5' RACE reads through MiXCR, listing each CDR3 protein once. This table has under 700,000 distinct CDR3 sequences, 24% appearing once. The same specimen was also included in a second study, on T cells of mothers and their children.

The sequencing sample was made of blood. These receptors all come from a boy aged 5-17 years in good health. The CDR3 runs from the conserved cysteine through the conserved F or W. The D gene is left open where the match is weak. The size of a clone is reported for some rows only, either as once, few or many, or as a class for expanded clones.

abundance,d_gene,j_gene,v_gene,CDR3nt,CDR3aa
.,.,TRBJ2-1,TRBV24-1,TGTGCCACCAGTGGTGGTCTCCAGGGCAATGAGCAGTTCTTC,CATSGGLQGNEQFF
many,TRBD1,TRBJ2-5,TRBV7-2,TGTGCCAGCAGTCCCGGACAGGTTTGGCAAGAGACCCAGTACTTC,CASSPGQVWQETQYF
.,.,TRBJ2-3,TRBV7-2,TGTGCCAGCAGCCTATCGTGGGGTCGATGGGCGGATACGCAGTATTTT,CASSLSWGRWADTQYF
.,.,TRBJ1-3,TRBV6-1,TGTGCCAGCAGTGAGCCCGGATCCCGGACGAGCAGAAACACCATATATTTT,CASSEPGSRTSRNTIYF
many,TRBD2,TRBJ2-5,TRBV3-1,TGTGCCAGCAGCCAAGACTTAGGCTGGGAACTAGCGGGGTCGGAGACCCAGTACTTC,CASSQDLGWELAGSETQYF
.,TRBD1,TRBJ1-5,TRBV12-3/TRBV12-4,TGTGCCAGCAGTTCCCGGGACAGGGGGGATAATCAGCCCCAGCATTTT,CASSSRDRGDNQPQHF
.,TRBD1,TRBJ1-1,TRBV6-1,TGTGCCAGCAGCGAGGCCCGGGACAGGGGGCGTAAGAACACTGAAGCTTTCTTT,CASSEARDRGRKNTEAFF
.,.,TRBJ2-5,TRBV6-2/TRBV6-3,TGTGCCAGCAGTTACGGATTAGAGACCCAGTACTTC,CASSYGLETQYF
few,TRBD2,TRBJ2-1,TRBV9,TGTGCCAGCAGCGTAGATCCTAGCGGGAGCTCCTACAATGAGCAGTTCTTC,CASSVDPSGSSYNEQFF
many,TRBD2,TRBJ2-5,TRBV24-1,TGTGCCACCAGTGATTCGGGGGGGCTCCAAGAGACCCAGTACTTC,CATSDSGGLQETQYF
few,TRBD2,TRBJ2-3,TRBV28,TGTGCCAGCAGCAGCGGGGTCCCAGATACGCAGTATTTT,CASSSGVPDTQYF
.,TRBD2,TRBJ2-7,TRBV7-9,TGTGCCAGCAGCTCTACTAGCGGTCCTTACGAGCAGTACTTC,CASSSTSGPYEQYF
few,.,TRBJ2-5,TRBV28,TGTGCCAGCAGTTCAATGGGACCCCTCGGAGAGACCCAGTACTTC,CASSSMGPLGETQYF
few,.,TRBJ2-5,TRBV28,TGTGCCAGCAGTTTTGACTACTACGGGGGTGAACAAGAGGCCCAGTACTTC,CASSFDYYGGEQEAQYF
few,.,TRBJ2-3,TRBV21-1,TGTGCCAGCAGCACTCATAGCGGGGGGGCCCCAGATACGCAGTATTTT,CASSTHSGGAPDTQYF
.,TRBD1,TRBJ2-1,TRBV7-6,TGTGCCAGCAGCGATAAGCCGGGACAGGGATATACCTACAATGAGCAGTTCTTC,CASSDKPGQGYTYNEQFF
many,.,TRBJ2-1,TRBV9,TGTGCCAGCAGCGACATTCGGAATGAGCAGTTCTTC,CASSDIRNEQFF
.,TRBD1,TRBJ1-2,TRBV28,TGTGCCAGCACCGCGACGACAGGGTCTAACTATGGCTACACCTTC,CASTATTGSNYGYTF
few,TRBD2,TRBJ2-3,TRBV20-1,TGCAGTGCTAGGCGGGACCGAGGACGGGAGGGAAGCACAGATACGCAGTATTTT,CSARRDRGREGSTDTQYF
.,.,TRBJ1-5,TRBV7-2,TGTGCCAGCAGCTTATCTGCAGCAGGACCCAATCAGCCCCAGCATTTT,CASSLSAAGPNQPQHF
few,.,TRBJ2-1,TRBV5-1,TGCGCCAGCGGGTCGGGGAAACTCTCCTACAATGAGCAGTTCTTC,CASGSGKLSYNEQFF
many,.,TRBJ2-2,TRBV4-3,TGCGCCAGCAGCCAATCCTCGGACAACACCGGGGAGCTGTTTTTT,CASSQSSDNTGELFF
once,.,TRBJ1-1,TRBV28,TGTGCCAGCAGTTTATTAGGGACGGGACAACTGAACACTGAAGCTTTCTTT,CASSLLGTGQLNTEAFF
few,.,TRBJ1-5,TRBV7-3,TGTGCCAGCAGCTCAGGGATAGGTCAGCCCCAGCATTTT,CASSSGIGQPQHF
.,.,TRBJ2-7,TRBV12-3/TRBV12-4,TGTGCCAGCAGTGCAGAGGACAGATTCTCCTACGAGCAGTACTTC,CASSAEDRFSYEQYF
few,TRBD1,TRBJ2-1,TRBV7-2,TGTGCCAGCAGCGACAGGGGGCGCAGGTCCTACAATGAGCAGTTCTTC,CASSDRGRRSYNEQFF
.,.,TRBJ2-1,TRBV5-1,TGCGCCAGCAGCTTGACCCGACAGGGAGGGGGCAATGAGCAGTTCTTC,CASSLTRQGGGNEQFF
.,.,TRBJ1-5,TRBV28,TGTGCCAGCAGTTCCCGTTCGAGGGAGGGGAATCAGCCCCAGCATTTT,CASSSRSREGNQPQHF
.,.,TRBJ2-1,TRBV10-3,TGCGCCATCAGTGCTCAAAATGAGCAGTTCTTC,CAISAQNEQFF
few,TRBD1,TRBJ1-2,TRBV29-1,TGCAGCGTCAGGGGGGCGGGTGACTATGGCTACACCTTC,CSVRGAGDYGYTF
many,TRBD1,TRBJ2-5,TRBV6-2/TRBV6-3,TGTGCCGGCCAAAGGACAGGACAAGGCAGGGCCCAGTACTTC,CAGQRTGQGRAQYF
.,TRBD2,TRBJ2-3,TRBV2,TGTGCCAGCAGTGAAGGTAGCGGGGGGGCCCCAGGCCTCGGCACAGATACGCAGTATTTT,CASSEGSGGAPGLGTDTQYF
.,.,TRBJ2-5,TRBV20-1,TGCAGTGCTAGAGATCTGGCAATGGGAGAGACCCAGTACTTC,CSARDLAMGETQYF
.,.,TRBJ2-1,TRBV28,TGTGCCAGCCAGGAGAACAATGAGCAGTTCTTC,CASQENNEQFF
.,.,TRBJ2-4,TRBV28,TGTGCCAGCAGTTCTCGCCACCAAGCCCGAGGTACCAAAAACATTCAGTACTTC,CASSSRHQARGTKNIQYF
.,.,TRBJ2-7,TRBV20-1,TGCAGTGCTAGAGATGGCGGGCTGAGCTCCTACGAGCAGTACTTC,CSARDGGLSSYEQYF
few,TRBD2,TRBJ2-7,TRBV7-2,TGTGCCAGCAGCTTCCTACTAGCGGGAGGCCACGAGCAGTACTTC,CASSFLLAGGHEQYF
few,.,TRBJ2-5,TRBV9,TGTGCCAGCAGCGTAGAAGGGGCCCAACAAGAGACCCAGTACTTC,CASSVEGAQQETQYF
few,.,TRBJ2-3,TRBV9,TGTGCCAGCAGCGCGACTGGCGCAGATACGCAGTATTTT,CASSATGADTQYF
few,.,TRBJ1-2,TRBV29-1,TGCAGCGTTCTATTTGGGGCAGGGAATGGCTACACCTTC,CSVLFGAGNGYTF